This TCR beta chain was profiled in a study of cytomegalovirus exposure and HLA in healthy donors. This CDR3 is 14 amino acids long. The V gene end was trimmed by 10 bases and the J gene end by 2 bases; junction bases not matched to a gene: 7. Germline loops: CDR1 ENHRY, CDR2 SYGVKD. Only in-frame clones appear in the TCRdb table, and some are missing; sequencing was by immunoSEQ multiplex PCR. This repertoire shows fewer than 250,000 clones, more than 75% found once; its top ten account for around 2.6%. The donors were members of the validation cohort, which comprised more than 90 subjects and was separate from the first cohort of 666 subjects.

The chain recombines TRBV10-3 with TRBJ2-2; 7 bases line up with TRBD2. This receptor was identified in a man aged 18 to 35 in good health and CMV-seronegative. The sequencing sample was made of PBMCs. The CDR3 loop reads CATQRGGNTGELFF. Written as DNA, the CDR3 is TGTGCCACGCAGCGCGGGGGAAACACCGGGGAGCTGTTTTTT.